These 5 T cell receptor beta chains originate from one sample sequenced in a study of T cells in Graves' hyperthyroidism and ophthalmopathy. RNA transcripts gave rise to amplified TCR beta CDR3 regions. First-round RT-PCR with HTBI primers amplified the TCR CDR3 region. TCRdb processed the multiplex PCR reads anew with MiXCR; each CDR3 protein has one entry. The sample gives around 690,000 distinct CDR3 sequences, 17% of which show up once; 15% to 19% is in the top ten. The sequenced sample was blood. The receptors come from a man between 45 and 60 years old with Graves' hyperthyroidism.

Ten or more counts support this clonotype. The chain carries TRBV4-3 and TRBJ1-5; no definite D call. Looked up from germline, CDR1 is LGHNA and CDR2 is YSLEER. The V gene lost 1 base and the J gene lost 7 bases, with 8 bases spanning the gap. CDR3 length: 13 residues. The CDR3 DNA sequence: TGCGCCAGCAGCCAAGGGCCTGGGCAGCCCCAGCATTTT. Translation gives CASSQGPGQPQHF.

V usage is TRBV24-1 and J usage is TRBJ2-5; 9 positions agree with TRBD2. J was trimmed by 3 bases and V by 0 bases; bases with no gene match: 7. The CDR3 spans 17 residues. Per the germline V gene, CDR1 is KGHDR and CDR2 is SFDVKD. CDR3 residues: CATSDLEVAGEKETQYF. As DNA, the CDR3 is TGTGCCACCAGTGATTTGGAGGTAGCGGGAGAAAAAGAGACCCAGTACTTC.

The J gene is TRBJ2-2, the V gene TRBV7-2; the D gene is possibly TRBD2 (6 bases). V lost 4 bases, J lost 5 bases, and 11 bases lay in between. The CDR3 covers 14 residues. The germline V gene encodes CDR1 SGHTA and CDR2 FQGNSA. The DNA for the CDR3 is TGTGCCAGCAGCTACGGGAGTGGTACCGGGGAGCTGTTTTTT. This encodes CASSYGSGTGELFF.

This chain connects TRBV20-1 to TRBJ1-5; 8 bases are shared with TRBD1. Trimming at V came to 7 bases and at J to 0 bases, leaving 8 bases not matched to a gene. This CDR3 region has 15 residues. The V gene's germline CDR1 is DFQATT and CDR2 SNEGSKA (reference sequence). CDR3 DNA: TGCAGTGGACGGGACAGGTTAGATAGCAATCAGCCCCAGCATTTT. It encodes CSGRDRLDSNQPQHF.

This clonotype has at least ten counts. The rearrangement uses TRBV5-1 and TRBJ1-4; 8 bases map to TRBD1. The CDR3 covers 15 residues. The germline V gene has CDR1 SGHRS and CDR2 YFSETQ. Germline trimming cut 4 bases from V and 4 bases from J; bases unmatched to any gene: 6. DNA for the CDR3: TGCGCCAGCAGCGTACGGACAGGGTTTAATGAAAAACTGTTTTTT. Translating it yields CASSVRTGFNEKLFF.